Each of the 27 T cell receptor beta chains below was sequenced from the same sample in a study of a mutant IDH1 vaccine in newly diagnosed glioma. Time point reported: baseline, week 1 (first vaccination visit). Treatment defined: pre-vaccination baseline after standard-of-care therapy. Assay: immunoSEQ multiplex PCR; the TCRdb copy retains only in-frame clones and omits some. The sample holds about 92,000 clones; 83% are singletons and the top ten take approximately 8%. The source material was PBMCs, sampled from a glioma patient treated with radiotherapy, temozolomide or both. Receptors were obtained from a woman between 45 and 65 years old with glioma.

V and J are TRBV30 and TRBJ1-5; 7 nucleotides line up with TRBD1. From germline, CDR1 is GTSNPN and CDR2 SVGIG (reference sequence). J was trimmed by 4 bases and V by 4 bases; bases with no gene match: 13. CDR3 length: 16 residues. CDR3 in amino acids: CAWNKRQGTENQPQHF. Here the CDR3 DNA reads TGTGCCTGGAACAAGAGACAGGGCACCGAGAATCAGCCCCAGCATTTT.

The V call is TRBV30, the J call TRBJ1-2, with 10 bases matching TRBD1. After removal of 3 bases from V and 4 bases from J, the junction contained 5 bases not matched to a gene. This CDR3 is 14 amino acids long. The germline gives CDR1 GTSNPN, CDR2 SVGIG (reference sequence). The CDR3 nucleotides read TGTGCCTGGAGCGCCGGGACAGGGGTCTATGGCTACACCTTC. Protein sequence: CAWSAGTGVYGYTF.

The rearrangement uses TRBV6-4 and TRBJ2-7; D uncertain. The V gene's germline CDR1 is MRHNA and CDR2 SNTAGT. This CDR3 has 14 residues. Trimming pared 2 bases from V and 4 bases from J, leaving 12 bases between. The CDR3 coding sequence is TGTGCCAGCAGTGACCAGCCAGGAGATTACGAGCAGTACTTC. Translated, it gives CASSDQPGDYEQYF.

This rearrangement joins TRBV19 to TRBJ1-2; 10 positions match TRBD1. Germline V gives CDR1 LNHDA, CDR2 SQIVND (reference sequence). Trimming at V came to 1 base and at J to 8 bases, leaving 7 bases not matched to a gene. This CDR3 comprises 15 residues. CDR3 sequence: CASSIVSGTGVGYTF. The CDR3 DNA sequence: TGTGCCAGTAGTATAGTCTCCGGGACAGGGGTAGGCTACACCTTC.

The sample holds a few counts of this clone. The J gene is TRBJ1-5, the V gene TRBV30, with 9 positions matching TRBD1. This CDR3 is 13 amino acids long. Germline-derived CDR1 and CDR2 are GTSNPN and SVGIG (reference sequence). Trimming removed 1 base from V and 11 bases from J; junction bases left unmatched: 6. CDR3 amino acids: CAWSGQGGSTQHF. CDR3 in DNA: TGTGCCTGGAGTGGACAGGGGGGCAGTACCCAGCATTTT.

The gene calls are TRBV19 and TRBJ1-4; D is unresolved. There are 14 residues in the CDR3. In germline, CDR1 is LNHDA, CDR2 SQIVND (reference sequence). V shed 9 bases and J shed 0 bases, with 11 bases lying between them. CDR3 nucleotides: TGTGCCAGCGGGTCCTGGGCAACTAATGAAAAACTGTTTTTT. Protein product: CASGSWATNEKLFF.

The V call is TRBV7-9, the J call TRBJ1-1; weak D call: TRBD1 (6 bases). Deletions cut 5 bases from V and 5 bases from J, with 12 bases between. CDR3 size: 13 residues. Germline V CDR1 and CDR2: SEHNR, FQNEAQ (reference sequence). This CDR3 reads CASSPGGHTEAFF. CDR3 nucleotide sequence: TGTGCCAGCAGCCCGGGGGGGCATACTGAAGCTTTCTTT.

This clone was detected only once. V is TRBV2 and J is TRBJ1-2; no firm D call. Trimming cost V 7 bases and J 4 bases, with 13 bases left between them. This CDR3 contains 13 residues. Germline CDR1 reads SNHLY; CDR2 reads FYNNEI. This CDR3 reads CASKWQEGYGYTF. The CDR3 DNA reads as TGTGCCAGCAAGTGGCAGGAGGGCTATGGCTACACCTTC.

This sequence joins TRBV7-9 and TRBJ2-3; possibly TRBD1 for D (5 bases). The length of the CDR3 is 13 residues. Trimming took 2 bases from V and 4 from J, leaving 7 bases between them. CDR1 is SEHNR and CDR2 is FQNEAQ in the germline V gene (reference sequence). CDR3: CASSLKGADTQYF. In DNA form, the CDR3 reads TGTGCCAGCAGCTTAAAAGGGGCAGATACGCAGTATTTT.

V usage is TRBV19 and J usage is TRBJ2-7, with TRBD2 as a possible D gene (6 bases). V gave up 5 bases and J gave up 0 bases, with 14 bases separating them. The CDR3 spans 15 residues. Looked up from germline, CDR1 is LNHDA and CDR2 is SQIVND (reference sequence). CDR3 residues: CASSPGEVSSYEQYF. DNA of the CDR3: TGTGCCAGTAGTCCCGGGGAGGTGAGCTCCTACGAGCAGTACTTC.

The rearrangement uses TRBV7-8 and TRBJ2-3; 8 nucleotides agree with TRBD1. This CDR3 has 14 amino acids. Germline V gene data show CDR1 as SGHVS and CDR2 as FQNEAQ. The junction had 7 bases not matched to a gene; V was cut back by 5 bases and J by 6 bases. CDR3 sequence reads: CASSPGTGGDTQYF. The CDR3 bases are TGTGCCAGCAGCCCGGGGACAGGCGGGGATACGCAGTATTTT.

The chain links TRBV27 to TRBJ1-1; D ambiguous. Trimming shortened V by 5 bases and J by 1 base, and 11 bases separated the two germline ends. Germline-derived CDR1 and CDR2 are MNHEY and SMNVEV (reference sequence). The CDR3 covers 14 residues. In DNA form, the CDR3 reads TGTGCCAGCAGTCCCCGAACGGGGAACACTGAAGCTTTCTTT. Amino acid sequence: CASSPRTGNTEAFF.

This clone was seen more than once but under ten times. The rearrangement links TRBV30 to TRBJ1-4, with 7 positions matching TRBD1. In germline, CDR1 is GTSNPN, CDR2 SVGIG (reference sequence). The CDR3 is made up of 14 amino acids. V shed 8 bases and J 3 bases; nucleotides not matched to a gene: 9. As DNA, the CDR3 is TGTGCCACTCTTGACAGGGCACCTAATGAAAAACTGTTTTTT. The encoded protein is CATLDRAPNEKLFF.

The chain carries TRBV27 and TRBJ1-5, with TRBD1 identical over 8 bases. CDR1 MNHEY and CDR2 SMNVEV come from the germline V gene (reference sequence). V dropped 5 bases and J dropped 7; count of bases not matched to a gene: 4. CDR3 length: 13 amino acids. CDR3 loop: CASSGQGSQPQHF. The CDR3 coding sequence is TGTGCCAGCAGTGGACAGGGATCCCAGCCCCAGCATTTT.

This chain links TRBV30 with TRBJ2-7; 7 bases agree with TRBD1. The V segment lost 0 bases and the J segment 7 bases; nucleotides outside the gene matches: 9. The germline CDR1 and CDR2 sequences are GTSNPN and SVGIG (reference sequence). The CDR3 has 14 amino acids. The CDR3 nucleotides are TGTGCCTGGAGTGTACCGGGACAGAGCTTGGAGCAGTACTTC. It encodes CAWSVPGQSLEQYF.

This clone came up a few times. The chain carries TRBV11-3 and TRBJ1-2, with D uncertain. Trimming cost V 3 bases and J 7 bases, with 12 bases left between them. The CDR3 runs to 13 residues. Germline CDR1 is SGHNT and CDR2 is YENEEA. CDR3 loop: CASSFLNGTGYTF. DNA for the CDR3: TGTGCCAGCAGCTTCCTAAACGGTACTGGCTACACCTTC.

The rearrangement joins TRBV2 to TRBJ2-3; D may correspond to TRBD1 or TRBD2 (6 bases each). The CDR3 is 14 amino acids. Per germline, CDR1 SNHLY and CDR2 FYNNEI. V lost 7 bases and J lost 9, with 20 bases in between. This CDR3 is CASTRFGGVGTQYF. CDR3 nucleotide sequence: TGTGCCAGCACCCGATTCGGGGGCGTAGGGACGCAGTATTTT. Using reference TRBV2 and TRBJ2-3 for the parts outside the CDR3, the full variable domain is EPEVTQTPSHQVTQMGQEVILRCVPISNHLYFYWYRQILGQKVEFLVSFYNNEISEKSEIFDDQFSVERPDGSNFTLKIRSTKLEDSAMYFCASTRFGGVGTQYFGPGTRLTVL.

This sequence joins TRBV9 and TRBJ1-2; TRBD1 agrees at 7 bases. V dropped 0 bases and J dropped 8; count of bases not matched to a gene: 10. CDR1 is SGDLS, CDR2 YYNGEE, per germline. The CDR3 length is 15 residues. Here the CDR3 reads CASSVATTGRGGYTF. The CDR3 nucleotides read TGTGCCAGCAGCGTAGCTACGACAGGGAGGGGCGGCTACACCTTC.

The V gene is TRBV5-1, the J gene TRBJ2-5, with D possibly called TRBD1 or TRBD2 (6 bases each). Trimming removed 3 bases from V and 6 bases from J, with 12 bases in between. CDR3 length equals 13 residues. From germline, CDR1 is SGHRS and CDR2 YFSETQ. CDR3 in amino acids: CASSSNGGQTQYF. The CDR3, as DNA: TGCGCCAGCAGCTCAAATGGGGGGCAGACCCAGTACTTC. Complete variable domain (other parts from reference TRBV5-1 and TRBJ2-5): KAGVTQTPRYLIKTRGQQVTLSCSPISGHRSVSWYQQTPGQGLQFLFEYFSETQRNKGNFPGRFSGRQFSNSRSEMNVSTLELGDSALYLCASSSNGGQTQYFGPGTRLLVL.

The chain couples TRBV7-3 to TRBJ1-1; 9 bases line up with TRBD1. Germline CDR1 reads SGHTA; CDR2 reads FQGTGA. J gave up 7 bases and V 5 bases, and 2 bases lay outside the gene matches. This CDR3 has 12 amino acids. The CDR3 nucleotides are TGTGCCAGCAGCCGGGGACAGGGTGAAGCTTTCTTT. Amino acid sequence: CASSRGQGEAFF.

The rearrangement joins TRBV4-1 to TRBJ1-1; D is unclear. Deletions cut 0 bases from V and 3 bases from J, with 8 bases between. Germline CDR1 is MGHRA and CDR2 is YSYEKL. The CDR3 has 14 amino acids. CDR3 nucleotides: TGCGCCAGCAGCCAAGATGAAACAGACACTGAAGCTTTCTTT. Amino acid sequence: CASSQDETDTEAFF.

The rearrangement links TRBV5-1 to TRBJ2-5; 10 bases are shared with TRBD2. The germline gives CDR1 SGHRS, CDR2 YFSETQ. The CDR3 runs 15 residues. J lost 0 bases, V lost 1 base, and 0 bases had no gene match. The CDR3 loop reads CASSLLAGDQETQYF. CDR3 bases: TGCGCCAGCAGCTTGCTAGCGGGGGACCAAGAGACCCAGTACTTC.

The chain links TRBV27 to TRBJ2-7; 7 bases agree with TRBD2. This CDR3 has 15 residues. Trimming took 6 bases from V and 2 from J; bases not matched to a gene: 10. Looked up from germline, CDR1 is MNHEY and CDR2 is SMNVEV (reference sequence). CDR3 nucleotide sequence: TGTGCCAGCAGGGATCGAGGGGCGGGAGCCTACGAGCAGTACTTC. Its translation is CASRDRGAGAYEQYF.

The chain combines TRBV6-1 with TRBJ2-5; D is undetermined. This CDR3 region has 11 residues. V lost 2 bases and J lost 2, with 0 bases in between. Germline CDR1 reads MNHNS; CDR2 reads SASEGT. CDR3 amino acids: CASSEQETQYF. CDR3 nucleotides: TGTGCCAGCAGTGAACAAGAGACCCAGTACTTC.

This chain connects TRBV5-4 to TRBJ2-1, with TRBD2 as a possible D gene (7 bases). Deletions cut 5 bases from V and 7 bases from J, with 22 bases between. Germline values: CDR1 SGHNT, CDR2 YYREEE (reference sequence). The CDR3 totals 16 residues. CDR3 residues: CASSPGGGGTRNEQFF. CDR3 in DNA: TGTGCCAGCAGTCCCGGAGGGGGGGGGACGAGGAATGAGCAGTTCTTC.

J is TRBJ2-5 and V is TRBV7-2; either TRBD1 or TRBD2 may supply D (6 bases each). CDR1 and CDR2 from the germline V gene are SGHTA and FQGNSA. V was pared by 5 bases and J by 5 bases, with 15 bases between. The CDR3 totals 14 residues. CDR3 loop: CASSPQPGAETQYF. The CDR3 nucleotides are TGTGCCAGCAGCCCCCAGCCGGGGGCGGAGACCCAGTACTTC. Supplemented by reference TRBV7-2 and TRBJ2-5, the full variable domain reads GAGVSQSPSNKVTEKGKDVELRCDPISGHTALYWYRQSLGQGLEFLIYFQGNSAPDKSGLPSDRFSAERTGGSVSTLTIQRTQQEDSAVYLCASSPQPGAETQYFGPGTRLLVL.

This chain joins TRBV5-1 and TRBJ2-3; 12 bases are a match to TRBD2. The germline V gene has CDR1 SGHRS and CDR2 YFSETQ. The CDR3 runs to 15 residues. V lost 3 bases to trimming and J lost 2 bases; unmatched junction nucleotides: 1. The CDR3 here is CASSWTSGVTDTQYF. The CDR3 DNA reads as TGCGCCAGCAGCTGGACTAGCGGGGTCACAGATACGCAGTATTTT.